This entry describes one TCR beta chain. The data belong to a study of cytomegalovirus exposure and HLA in healthy donors. PCR involved 60 Vbeta and 13 Jbeta primers. Here immunoSEQ multiplex PCR was the method, and the copy in TCRdb shows in-frame clones only, minus some. Its table records 100,000 to 150,000 clones. This TCR was sampled from a middle-aged woman in good health and CMV-seronegative. Sequences were obtained from PBMCs.

As DNA, the CDR3 is TGTGCCAGCAGCGGCCCCGGTTTTCGCGGGGGACCCACAGATACGCAGTATTTT. Its protein product is CASSGPGFRGGPTDTQYF. The chain links TRBV7-2 to TRBJ2-3, with 7 nucleotides matching TRBD2. Germline assignment: CDR1 SGHTA and CDR2 FQGNSA. The junction had 16 bases not matched to a gene; V was cut back by 5 bases and J by 2 bases. CDR3 length equals 18 residues.